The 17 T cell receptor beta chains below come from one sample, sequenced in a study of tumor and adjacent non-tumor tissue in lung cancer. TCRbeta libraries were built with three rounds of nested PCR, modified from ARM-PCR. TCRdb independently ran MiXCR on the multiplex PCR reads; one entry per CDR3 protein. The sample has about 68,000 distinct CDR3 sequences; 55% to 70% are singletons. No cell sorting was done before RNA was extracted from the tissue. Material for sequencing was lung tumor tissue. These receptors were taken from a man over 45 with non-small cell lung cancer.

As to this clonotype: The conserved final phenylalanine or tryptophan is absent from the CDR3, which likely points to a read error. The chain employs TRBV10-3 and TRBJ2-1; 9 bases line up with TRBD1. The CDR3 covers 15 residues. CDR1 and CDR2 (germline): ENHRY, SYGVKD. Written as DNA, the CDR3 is TGTGTCATCAGTGAGTCCCGGGACAGGGTACATGAGCAGTTCTTG. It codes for CVISESRDRVHEQFL.

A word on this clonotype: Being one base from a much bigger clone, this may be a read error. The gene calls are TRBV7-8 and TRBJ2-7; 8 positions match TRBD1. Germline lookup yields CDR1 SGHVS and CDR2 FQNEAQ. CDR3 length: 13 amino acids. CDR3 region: CASSPRDRNELYF. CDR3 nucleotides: TGTGCCAGCAGCCCCCGGGACAGGAACGAGCTGTACTTC.

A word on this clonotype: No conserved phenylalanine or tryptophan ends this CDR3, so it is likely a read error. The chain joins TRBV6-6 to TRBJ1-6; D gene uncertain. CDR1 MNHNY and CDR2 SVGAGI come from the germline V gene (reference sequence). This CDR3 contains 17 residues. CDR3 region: CAGSYHETSSYNSPLHY. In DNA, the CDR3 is TGTGCCGGCAGTTACCATGAGACGAGCTCCTATAATTCACCCCTCCACTAT.

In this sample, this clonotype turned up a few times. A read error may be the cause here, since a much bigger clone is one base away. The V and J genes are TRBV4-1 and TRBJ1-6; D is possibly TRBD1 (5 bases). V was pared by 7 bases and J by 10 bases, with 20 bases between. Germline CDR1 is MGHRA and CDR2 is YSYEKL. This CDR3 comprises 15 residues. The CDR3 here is CASTVGYRRGSPLHF. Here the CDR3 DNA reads TGCGCCAGCACCGTGGGTTACCGGCGGGGCTCACCCCTCCACTTT.

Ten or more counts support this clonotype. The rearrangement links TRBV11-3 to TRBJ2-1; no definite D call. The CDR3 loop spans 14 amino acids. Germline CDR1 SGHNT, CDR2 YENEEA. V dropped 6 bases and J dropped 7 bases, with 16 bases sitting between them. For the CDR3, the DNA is TGTGCCAGCAGACTCGGGCCCCTAACAAATGAGCAGTTCTTC. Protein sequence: CASRLGPLTNEQFF.

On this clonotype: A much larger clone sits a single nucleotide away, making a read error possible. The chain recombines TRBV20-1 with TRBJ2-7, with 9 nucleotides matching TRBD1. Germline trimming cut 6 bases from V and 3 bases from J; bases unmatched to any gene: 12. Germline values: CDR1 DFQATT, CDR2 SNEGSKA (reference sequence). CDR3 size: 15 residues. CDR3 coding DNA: TGCAGTGCGAAACTCGGGGGACAGGGCAGCTACGAGCAGTACTTC. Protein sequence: CSAKLGGQGSYEQYF.

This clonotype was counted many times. CDR3 sequence: CSVARGRYEQYF. Here the CDR3 DNA reads TGCAGCGTCGCTAGGGGCCGCTACGAGCAGTACTTC. The chain employs TRBV29-1 and TRBJ2-7; weak D call: TRBD1 (5 bases). CDR3 size: 12 residues. Germline CDR1 and CDR2: SQVTM and ANQGSEA. Trimming removed 6 bases from V and 3 bases from J, with 12 bases in between.

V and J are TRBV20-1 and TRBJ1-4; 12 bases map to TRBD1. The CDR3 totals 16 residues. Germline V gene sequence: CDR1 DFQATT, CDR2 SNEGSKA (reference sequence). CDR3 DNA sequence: TGCAACCGAAGCGGGACAGGGGGCTGGGGTTCCGAAAAACTGTTTTTT. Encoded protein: CNRSGTGGWGSEKLFF.

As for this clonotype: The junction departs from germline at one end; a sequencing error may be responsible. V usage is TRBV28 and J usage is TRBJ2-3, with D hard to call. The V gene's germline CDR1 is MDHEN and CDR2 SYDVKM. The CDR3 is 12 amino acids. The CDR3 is CASSSEMDTQNF. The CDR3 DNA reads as TGTGCCAGCAGTTCTGAGATGGATACGCAGAATTTT. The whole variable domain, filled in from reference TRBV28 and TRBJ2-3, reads DVKVTQSSRYLVKRTGEKVFLECVQDMDHENMFWYRQDPGLGLRLIYFSYDVKMKEKGDIPEGYSVSREKKERFSLILESASTNQTSMYLCASSSEMDTQNFGPGTRLTVL.

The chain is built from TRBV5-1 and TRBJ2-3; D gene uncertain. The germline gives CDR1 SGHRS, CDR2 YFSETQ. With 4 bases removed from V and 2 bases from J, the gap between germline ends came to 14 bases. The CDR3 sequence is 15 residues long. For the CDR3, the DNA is TGCGCCAGCAGCCTACTTGCGGAGCACACAGATACGCAGTATTTT. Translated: CASSLLAEHTDTQYF.

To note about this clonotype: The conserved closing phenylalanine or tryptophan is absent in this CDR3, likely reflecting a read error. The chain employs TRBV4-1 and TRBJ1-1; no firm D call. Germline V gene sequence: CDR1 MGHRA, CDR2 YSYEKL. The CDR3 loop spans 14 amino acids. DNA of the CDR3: TGCGTAAGCAGCCAAGTATCGTTCACTCCTGAAGCTTTCCTT. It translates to CVSSQVSFTPEAFL.

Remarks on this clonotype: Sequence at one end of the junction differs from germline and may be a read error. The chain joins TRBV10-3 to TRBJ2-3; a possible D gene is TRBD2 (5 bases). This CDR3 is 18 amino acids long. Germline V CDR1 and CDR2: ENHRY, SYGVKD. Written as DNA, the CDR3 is TGTGAAATCAGCCCTGAGCCTTGGCGAGCGGCAACTTCAGATACGAAGTATTTT. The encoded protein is CEISPEPWRAATSDTKYF.

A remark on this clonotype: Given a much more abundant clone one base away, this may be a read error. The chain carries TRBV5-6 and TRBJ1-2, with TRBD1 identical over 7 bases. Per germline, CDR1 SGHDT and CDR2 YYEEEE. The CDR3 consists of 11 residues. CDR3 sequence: CARSLDRGYTF. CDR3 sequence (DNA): TGTGCCAGGAGCTTGGACAGGGGCTACACCTTC.

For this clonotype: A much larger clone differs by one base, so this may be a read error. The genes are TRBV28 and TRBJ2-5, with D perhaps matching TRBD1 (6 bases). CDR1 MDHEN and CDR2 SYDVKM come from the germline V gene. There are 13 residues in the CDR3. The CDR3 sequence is CASLTGNQETQCF. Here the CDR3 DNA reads TGTGCCAGCTTGACAGGAAACCAAGAGACCCAGTGCTTC.

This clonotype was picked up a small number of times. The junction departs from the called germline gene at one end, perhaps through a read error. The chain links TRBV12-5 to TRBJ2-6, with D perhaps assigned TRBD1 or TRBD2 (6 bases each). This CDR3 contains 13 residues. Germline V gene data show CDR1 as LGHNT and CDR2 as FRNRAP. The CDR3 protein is CASGLTGANVLAF. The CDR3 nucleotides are TGTGCCAGTGGTTTAACGGGGGCCAACGTCCTGGCTTTC.

The CDR3: CSASPEYHYEQYF. The CDR3 DNA reads TGCAGTGCTAGCCCGGAGTACCACTACGAGCAGTACTTC. V usage is TRBV20-1 and J usage is TRBJ2-7; D is unclear. The CDR3 is 13 residues long. V lost 3 bases and J 3 bases, leaving 12 bases between the germline ends. CDR1 DFQATT and CDR2 SNEGSKA come from the germline V gene (reference sequence).

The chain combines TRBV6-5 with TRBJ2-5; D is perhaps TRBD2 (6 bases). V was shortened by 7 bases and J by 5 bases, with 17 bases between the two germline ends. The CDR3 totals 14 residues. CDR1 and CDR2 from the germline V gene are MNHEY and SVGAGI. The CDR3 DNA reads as TGTGCCAGCACCCCCTCGGAGGGCAGCGAGACCCAGTACTTC. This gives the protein CASTPSEGSETQYF.